One and the same sample provided the 28 T cell receptor beta chains below, sequenced in a study of spatial heterogeneity in lung cancer (dated by TCRdb to the late 2010s). The library came from 5' RACE. The instrument given in TCRdb is NextSeq 500. The public reads were reprocessed in TCRdb via fastp at Q25 and MiXCR, keeping in-frame beta chains. Rows are unified per CDR3 protein, each entry keeping the most common DNA and genes. The sample table records fewer than 2,500 distinct CDR3 sequences; about 36% of these occur just once. The ten largest clones add up to roughly 25% of the sample. Broad study findings and their caveats: The tumor nonsynonymous mutation count correlated with the number of expanded alpha and beta TCRs within the tumor.

No cognate antigen is known for these TCRs. The meaning of the sample's time point label: sample taken at primary tumor resection. The starting material was lung tumor tissue, obtained at surgery. The source is a male donor with early-stage non-small cell lung cancer.

V usage is TRBV28 and J usage is TRBJ2-7; weak D call: TRBD2 (5 bases). V shed 6 bases and J shed 1 base, with 13 bases lying between them. The length of the CDR3 is 14 residues. Germline lookup yields CDR1 MDHEN and CDR2 SYDVKM. Written as DNA, the CDR3 is TGTGCCAGCAGACTGCCCGGGGAATCCTACGAGCAGTACTTC. It codes for CASRLPGESYEQYF. Supplemented by reference TRBV28 and TRBJ2-7, the full variable domain reads DVKVTQSSRYLVKRTGEKVFLECVQDMDHENMFWYRQDPGLGLRLIYFSYDVKMKEKGDIPEGYSVSREKKERFSLILESASTNQTSMYLCASRLPGESYEQYFGPGTRLTVT.

Sample share makes this clonotype large (0.1 to 1%). The rearrangement uses TRBV28 and TRBJ2-1; D ambiguous. The CDR3 covers 13 residues. V was cut by 5 bases and J by 6 bases, with 11 bases left in between. Germline-derived CDR1 and CDR2 are MDHEN and SYDVKM. The chain's CDR3 is CASSLPVPNEQFF. The CDR3 DNA is TGTGCCAGCAGTCTACCGGTCCCCAATGAGCAGTTCTTC.

The V gene is TRBV12-3 or TRBV12-4, the J gene TRBJ2-3, with D tentatively TRBD1 (6 bases). The CDR3 consists of 14 residues. V was shortened by 3 bases and J by 4 bases, with 11 bases between the two germline ends. CDR3 sequence: CASSFVAGADTQYF. For the CDR3, the DNA is TGTGCCAGCAGTTTTGTCGCAGGGGCAGATACGCAGTATTTT.

This clonotype was detected a few times. The chain employs TRBV5-1 and TRBJ1-6, with 9 bases identical to TRBD1. CDR1 SGHRS and CDR2 YFSETQ come from the germline V gene. Trimming removed 3 bases from V and 7 bases from J; junction bases left unmatched: 2. CDR3 size: 14 residues. In DNA form, the CDR3 reads TGCGCCAGCAGCTGGACAGGGGTGAATTCACCCCTCCACTTT. Translation: CASSWTGVNSPLHF.

This clonotype was seen a few times. The chain employs TRBV6-4 and TRBJ2-1; 9 nucleotides line up with TRBD2. V shed 0 bases, J shed 9 bases, and the junction held 0 bases outside the gene matches. The germline V gene encodes CDR1 MRHNA and CDR2 SNTAGT. CDR3 length: 13 amino acids. The CDR3 here is CASSDSLAGEQFF. As DNA, the CDR3 is TGTGCCAGCAGTGACTCACTAGCGGGTGAGCAGTTCTTC.

This clonotype was seen only a few times. In DNA form, the CDR3 reads TGCGCCAGCAGCCAAACCGGGACTAGAAGATCGTCAGATACGCAGTATTTT. Encoded protein: CASSQTGTRRSSDTQYF. The chain employs TRBV4-3 and TRBJ2-3; 8 bases agree with TRBD2. Trimming removed 2 bases from V and 4 bases from J; junction bases left unmatched: 11. The CDR3 length is 17 residues. Germline loops: CDR1 LGHNA, CDR2 YSLEER.

Only a few counts were recorded for this clonotype. This chain uses TRBV28 with TRBJ1-1, with unresolved D. This CDR3 has 16 residues. Germline lookup yields CDR1 MDHEN and CDR2 SYDVKM. V was cut by 7 bases and J by 0 bases, with 18 bases left in between. CDR3 bases: TGTGCCAGCACCCGCCCACGGCATGAGGTGAACACTGAAGCTTTCTTT. Amino acid sequence: CASTRPRHEVNTEAFF.

This clonotype is labeled as medium-sized. V usage is TRBV6-2 or TRBV6-3 and J usage is TRBJ2-7; D tentatively fits TRBD1 or TRBD2 (5 bases each). The V gene's germline CDR1 is MNHEY and CDR2 SVGEGT. V was cut by 3 bases and J by 2 bases, with 8 bases left in between. The CDR3 covers 13 residues. The CDR3 here is CASSYGGPYEQYF. The CDR3 bases are TGTGCCAGCAGTTATGGGGGACCCTACGAGCAGTACTTC.

The chain is built from TRBV29-1 and TRBJ2-2; TRBD1 or TRBD2 may be the D gene (6 bases each). The V and J ends lost 6 bases and 6 bases respectively, with 20 bases between them. Germline CDR1 SQVTM, CDR2 ANQGSEA. This CDR3 region has 15 residues. CDR3: CSVPAQGRTAGELFF. CDR3 sequence (DNA): TGCAGCGTCCCTGCGCAGGGGAGGACCGCCGGGGAGCTGTTTTTT.

This clonotype counts as medium-sized. The chain carries TRBV28 and TRBJ2-7; 11 bases line up with TRBD2. The germline CDR1 and CDR2 sequences are MDHEN and SYDVKM. J lost 6 bases, V lost 5 bases, and 12 bases had no gene match. The CDR3 extends over 16 amino acids. The CDR3 DNA reads TGTGCCAGCAGTCAACTCTCTAGCGGGAGGCATCGCGAGCAGTACTTC. It yields the protein CASSQLSSGRHREQYF.

The V and J genes are TRBV5-6 and TRBJ2-1; 9 bases map to TRBD2. CDR1 SGHDT and CDR2 YYEEEE come from the germline V gene. V lost 2 bases and J lost 3; bases outside the gene matches: 6. The CDR3 is 16 residues long. The CDR3 DNA follows: TGTGCCAGCAGCTTACAGAGCGGGGGGTTCTACAATGAGCAGTTCTTC. Its protein product is CASSLQSGGFYNEQFF. Full variable domain (missing parts from reference TRBV5-6 and TRBJ2-1): DAGVTQSPTHLIKTRGQQVTLRCSPKSGHDTVSWYQQALGQGPQFIFQYYEEEERQRGNFPDRFSGHQFPNYSSELNVNALLLGDSALYLCASSLQSGGFYNEQFFGPGTRLTVL.

By sample share, this clonotype is medium-sized. The genes are TRBV6-6 and TRBJ1-2, with D perhaps matching TRBD1 (5 bases). The CDR3 runs to 13 residues. Looked up from germline, CDR1 is MNHNY and CDR2 is SVGAGI (reference sequence). V lost 9 bases and J lost 4, with 15 bases in between. The CDR3 bases are TGTGCCAGTGGGACCGGCGGGGGCTATGGCTACACCTTC. It specifies CASGTGGGYGYTF.

This clonotype has a single count. The chain combines TRBV7-8 with TRBJ2-1; 9 positions match TRBD2. The CDR3 totals 16 residues. With V trimmed by 4 bases and J by 9 bases, 13 bases remained unmatched. Germline assignment: CDR1 SGHVS and CDR2 FQNEAQ. The CDR3 DNA reads TGTGCCAGCAGCTCACTCTCGGGACTAGCTGCGCGTGAGCAGTTCTTC. The encoded protein is CASSSLSGLAAREQFF.

Sample share makes this clonotype medium-sized (0.01 to 0.1%). The V and J genes are TRBV28 and TRBJ2-7; weak D call: TRBD2 (6 bases). This CDR3 spans 13 amino acids. CDR1 and CDR2 from the germline V gene are MDHEN and SYDVKM. Deletions cut 7 bases from V and 0 bases from J, with 10 bases between. CDR3: CASMRGFSYEQYF. DNA for the CDR3: TGTGCCAGCATGCGGGGTTTCTCCTACGAGCAGTACTTC.

By share of the sample, this clonotype is medium-sized. The chain links TRBV12-3 or TRBV12-4 to TRBJ2-5, with D perhaps TRBD2 (5 bases). The length of the CDR3 is 15 residues. V lost 6 bases, J lost 4 bases, and 18 bases lay in between. CDR3 residues: CASRQGSSRGETQYF. CDR3 nucleotide sequence: TGTGCCAGCAGGCAAGGGTCGAGTCGGGGAGAGACCCAGTACTTC.

The CDR3, as DNA: TGCGCCAGCAGCCAAGATACAGCTACGAACACCGGGGAGCTGTTTTTT. It encodes CASSQDTATNTGELFF. V usage is TRBV4-1 and J usage is TRBJ2-2; D remains ambiguous. From germline, CDR1 is MGHRA and CDR2 YSYEKL. CDR3 length: 16 amino acids. Trimming took off 0 bases at V and 0 bases at J, with 8 bases between the two ends.

Sample share makes this clonotype medium-sized (0.01 to 0.1%). V usage is TRBV5-4 and J usage is TRBJ2-2; D may match TRBD1 or TRBD2 (6 bases each). The V and J ends lost 4 bases and 1 base respectively, with 8 bases between them. In germline, CDR1 is SGHNT, CDR2 YYREEE (reference sequence). CDR3 length equals 14 residues. The CDR3 sequence: CASSAGQNTGELFF. The CDR3 region has the DNA TGTGCCAGCAGCGCGGGACAGAACACCGGGGAGCTGTTTTTT.

The genes are TRBV7-2 and TRBJ2-1, with unresolved D. Germline lookup yields CDR1 SGHTA and CDR2 FQGNSA. The V and J ends lost 5 bases and 9 bases respectively, with 11 bases between them. This CDR3 comprises 12 residues. CDR3 loop: CASSAVGVEQFF. In nucleotides, the CDR3 is TGTGCCAGCAGCGCGGTAGGAGTTGAGCAGTTCTTC.

The V gene is TRBV11-2, the J gene TRBJ2-7; no definite D call. The germline V gene encodes CDR1 SGHAT and CDR2 FQNNGV. The CDR3 length is 14 residues. V was trimmed by 0 bases and J by 6 bases, leaving 12 bases between them. The CDR3: CASSLDPYSLEQYF. DNA of the CDR3: TGTGCCAGCAGCTTAGACCCCTACTCCCTCGAGCAGTACTTC.

This chain connects TRBV28 to TRBJ2-7; the D gene is possibly TRBD1 (5 bases). Germline loops: CDR1 MDHEN, CDR2 SYDVKM. CDR3 length: 15 residues. V lost 6 bases, J lost 0 bases, and 15 bases lay in between. This CDR3 reads CASSRDLDSSYEQYF. CDR3 coding DNA: TGTGCCAGCAGCCGCGATTTAGACAGCTCCTACGAGCAGTACTTC.

The V gene is TRBV4-2, the J gene TRBJ1-2, with 8 bases fitting TRBD1. This CDR3 region has 16 residues. Germline-derived CDR1 and CDR2 are LGHNA and YNFKEQ. J lost 1 base, V lost 3 bases, and 7 bases had no gene match. CDR3 amino acids: CASSQTPTGGNYGYTF. For the CDR3, the DNA is TGTGCCAGCAGCCAGACTCCTACAGGGGGTAACTATGGCTACACCTTC.

This clonotype was counted a few times. The chain combines TRBV5-1 with TRBJ2-3; 8 bases map to TRBD2. The CDR3 spans 17 residues. V dropped 3 bases and J dropped 10; count of bases not matched to a gene: 19. Looked up from germline, CDR1 is SGHRS and CDR2 is YFSETQ. The CDR3 DNA sequence: TGCGCCAGCAGCTGGTCCCAACGACAGCGGGAGAAGTTTGCGCAGTATTTT. It translates to CASSWSQRQREKFAQYF.

The genes are TRBV28 and TRBJ1-1; D not resolved. The CDR3 is made up of 14 amino acids. Germline V gives CDR1 MDHEN, CDR2 SYDVKM. V lost 2 bases and J lost 2, with 9 bases in between. The CDR3 DNA reads TGTGCCAGCAGTTTACAACTCAGCAACACTGAAGCTTTCTTT. This sequence encodes CASSLQLSNTEAFF.

This clonotype was counted a single time. The chain joins TRBV5-1 to TRBJ2-3; 7 bases fit TRBD1. CDR1 is SGHRS and CDR2 is YFSETQ in the germline V gene. V shed 4 bases, J shed 2 bases, and the junction held 4 bases outside the gene matches. The CDR3 is 14 residues long. This CDR3 reads CASSPGQLTDTQYF. The CDR3 DNA follows: TGCGCCAGCAGCCCGGGACAGCTCACAGATACGCAGTATTTT.

This clonotype has just a few counts. CDR3 sequence: CASSLGTSGEQFF. The CDR3 DNA follows: TGTGCCAGCAGTTTGGGGACTAGTGGAGAGCAGTTCTTC. The V gene is TRBV28, the J gene TRBJ2-1, with TRBD2 identical over 8 bases. The V gene end was trimmed by 3 bases and the J gene end by 10 bases; junction bases not matched to a gene: 5. Germline assignment: CDR1 MDHEN and CDR2 SYDVKM. The CDR3 sequence is 13 residues long.

This clonotype occurred many times. CDR3 region: CASSRGRDPINEQFF. CDR3 nucleotides: TGTGCCAGCAGTCGGGGCCGGGACCCCATCAATGAGCAGTTCTTC. The chain has TRBV28 and TRBJ2-1; tentatively, D is TRBD1 or TRBD2 (5 bases each). The CDR3 is made up of 15 amino acids. Trimming took off 5 bases at V and 6 bases at J, with 17 bases between the two ends. Per the germline V gene, CDR1 is MDHEN and CDR2 is SYDVKM.

This sequence joins TRBV7-3 and TRBJ2-1; possible D gene TRBD1, 5 bases. This CDR3 has 14 residues. CDR1 is SGHTA, CDR2 FQGTGA, per germline. Trimming removed 1 base from V and 5 bases from J, with 9 bases in between. The CDR3 coding sequence is TGTGCCAGCAGCTTAAATGGGGCCCACAATGAGCAGTTCTTC. Translating it yields CASSLNGAHNEQFF.

By sample fraction, this clonotype is medium-sized. The chain joins TRBV3-1 to TRBJ1-2; D call uncertain. Germline V gene sequence: CDR1 LGHDT, CDR2 YNNKEL (reference sequence). Trimming removed 1 base at V and 3 bases at J, with 6 bases between. The CDR3 is 13 amino acids. The CDR3 nucleotides are TGTGCCAGCAGCCAAGTCGTAGACTATGGCTACACCTTC. It codes for CASSQVVDYGYTF.